This entry features one T cell receptor (beta chain) sequence. The sample belongs to a study of blood T cell repertoires in COVID-19. The data were produced by immunoSEQ multiplex PCR, yet TCRdb's version contains in-frame clones alone and is incomplete. This table holds some 220,000 clones, approximately 83% found once. Trimming left V 2 bases short and J 8 bases short, with 13 bases between. Germline-derived CDR1 and CDR2 are SGHRS and YFSETQ. The CDR3 is 13 residues long. Sequencing used peripheral blood. The receptor was derived from a woman aged 60-70 years with acute or convalescent COVID-19. V is TRBV5-1 and J is TRBJ1-2; D uncertain. CDR3 sequence (DNA): TGCGCCAGCAGCTTTGGTCCTTTGGAGGGCTACACCTTC. Protein sequence: CASSFGPLEGYTF.